These T cell receptor beta chains were read from a single sample in a study of blood T cell repertoires in COVID-19. Assay used: immunoSEQ multiplex PCR; TCRdb lists only in-frame clones, some missing. The sample records about 160,000 clones, more than 60% being singletons. The sequenced sample consisted of peripheral blood. All receptors come from a man between 65 and 85 years old with acute or convalescent COVID-19. CDR3s include the opening cysteine and the closing phenylalanine or tryptophan. Each record gives: V gene, D gene, clone size, J gene, CDR3 DNA, CDR3 protein. D genes are given only for firm matches. For some rows the clone size is stated as once, few or many, or as a class when expanded; others skip it.

TRBV6-5	-	-	TRBJ2-7	TGTGCCAGCAGGGAGAGCCCCTCCAGCTCCTACGAGCAGTACTTC	CASRESPSSSYEQYF
TRBV19	TRBD2	-	TRBJ2-1	TGTGCCAGTAGTGGCACGACTAGCGGGAGGCCGTATGAGCAGTTCTTC	CASSGTTSGRPYEQFF
TRBV6-5	TRBD1	-	TRBJ2-6	TGTGCCAGCAGTTCAGGGGGCTCTGGGGCCAACGTCCTGACTTTC	CASSSGGSGANVLTF
TRBV11-2	-	-	TRBJ2-7	TGTGCCAGCAGCTTAGAATCGGGGTTTATCTACGAGCAGTACTTC	CASSLESGFIYEQYF
TRBV19	TRBD1	-	TRBJ1-1	TGTGCCAGTAGTATACAGGGGGCTAGGACTGAAGCTTTCTTT	CASSIQGARTEAFF
TRBV6-5	TRBD1	few	TRBJ1-2	TGTGCCAATGGATCCCCCGAGGACAGGGGGCATGGCTACACCTTC	CANGSPEDRGHGYTF
TRBV2	-	few	TRBJ2-5	TGTGCCAGCAGAGACGGGGAAGAGACCCAGTACTTC	CASRDGEETQYF
TRBV19	-	-	TRBJ1-1	TGTGCCAGTAGTGGGGCCGGGACTTCAACTGAAGCTTTCTTT	CASSGAGTSTEAFF
TRBV19	-	-	TRBJ2-3	TGTGCCAGTGGGGCAGGTAGCACAGATACGCAGTATTTT	CASGAGSTDTQYF
TRBV9	TRBD2	-	TRBJ2-5	TGTGCCAGCAGCGTAGGGCGCGGGGCGCGGGGGACTCGGGAGACCCAGTACTTC	CASSVGRGARGTRETQYF
TRBV6-1	-	-	TRBJ1-1	TGTGCCAGCAGTGAAGGGGATAGGGGCACTGAAGCTTTCTTT	CASSEGDRGTEAFF
TRBV28	-	-	TRBJ1-5	TGTGCCAGCAGCGGCCCATTGACAGTAGCCCATCAGCCCCAGCATTTT	CASSGPLTVAHQPQHF
TRBV7-9	TRBD1	few	TRBJ1-2	TGTGCCAGCAGCCGGGGACAGAACTATGGCTACACCTTC	CASSRGQNYGYTF
TRBV29-1	TRBD1	once	TRBJ1-1	TGCAGCGTTGCGACAGGGTTGAGCACTGAAGCTTTCTTT	CSVATGLSTEAFF
TRBV6-6	-	-	TRBJ2-7	TGTGCCAGCAGTTACTCAGGGGCGCAATACGAGCAGTACTTC	CASSYSGAQYEQYF
TRBV10-3	-	-	TRBJ1-3	TGTGCCATCAGTTCTGGGGGGGGCCGCTCTGGAAACACCATATATTTT	CAISSGGGRSGNTIYF
TRBV28	TRBD1	-	TRBJ2-6	TGTGCCAGCAGCCCTGGGACAGTGCTATCTGGGGCCAACGTCCTGACTTTC	CASSPGTVLSGANVLTF
TRBV27	-	-	TRBJ1-5	TGTGCCAGCAGTTTCTTCGCCAGTATCAATCAGCCCCAGCATTTT	CASSFFASINQPQHF
TRBV12-3/TRBV12-4	-	-	TRBJ1-2	TGTGCCAGCAGTTCCCATTATGGCTACACCTTC	CASSSHYGYTF
TRBV18	-	-	TRBJ1-2	TGTGCCAGCTCACCAACGGAGGCTAACTATGGCTACACCTTC	CASSPTEANYGYTF
TRBV4-3	TRBD1	-	TRBJ1-1	TGCGCCAGCAGCCAAGTGACAGGGGGGAACACTGAAGCTTTCTTT	CASSQVTGGNTEAFF
TRBV12-3/TRBV12-4	TRBD1	few	TRBJ1-2	TGTGCCAGCAGTTTATACAGGGGGACTGGCTACACCTTC	CASSLYRGTGYTF
TRBV28	-	-	TRBJ2-7	TGTGCCAGCCATAAGTCCATGGGGGGCTACGAGCAGTACTTC	CASHKSMGGYEQYF
TRBV5-6	-	-	TRBJ1-2	TGTGCCAGCAGCTTGGTTGGGAGAATCTATGGCTACACCTTC	CASSLVGRIYGYTF
TRBV10-1	TRBD2	-	TRBJ2-1	TGCGCCAGCAGTGATTCGGGCGGGGGGGACGAGCAGTTCTTC	CASSDSGGGDEQFF
TRBV19	-	-	TRBJ1-5	TGTGCCAGTAGGTCAGGGGTTCAGCCCCAGCATTTT	CASRSGVQPQHF
TRBV5-1	TRBD1	-	TRBJ2-7	TGCGCCAGCAGCTTGGGGGACAGCTCATCCTACGAGCAGTACTTC	CASSLGDSSSYEQYF
TRBV15	-	-	TRBJ1-1	TGTGCCACCAGCAGAGATGGCCAGGAGAACACTGAAGCTTTCTTT	CATSRDGQENTEAFF
TRBV28	TRBD2	many	TRBJ2-7	TGTGCCAGCAGTCCCATAGCGGGAGCTAGGTACGAGCAGTACTTC	CASSPIAGARYEQYF
TRBV10-2	TRBD1	-	TRBJ1-1	TGCGCCAGCACTGGGACAGGGGCCACTGAAGCTTTCTTT	CASTGTGATEAFF
TRBV5-1	TRBD1	once	TRBJ2-7	TGCGCCAGCAGCTTGCCGGGACAGAGCTACGAGCAGTACTTC	CASSLPGQSYEQYF
TRBV3-1/TRBV3-2	TRBD2	-	TRBJ2-5	TGTGCCAGCAGCCAAAATACGGGAGGGAAGGTGGAGACCCAGTACTTC	CASSQNTGGKVETQYF
TRBV27	TRBD2	-	TRBJ2-3	TGTGCCAGCAGTTTATCCCACGGTGATAGCGGGGACACAGATACGCAGTATTTT	CASSLSHGDSGDTDTQYF